This passage covers 27 T cell receptor beta chains from one sample sequenced in a study of cytomegalovirus exposure and HLA in healthy donors. 13 Jbeta primers and 60 Vbeta primers were used for the PCR. Assay: immunoSEQ multiplex PCR; the TCRdb copy retains only in-frame clones and omits some. Of 160,000 or so clones listed, roughly 78% were seen once; the top ten hold roughly 0.64%. The sequenced material came from PBMCs. The source of these receptors is a woman aged 35 to 49 in good health and CMV-seronegative.

The chain employs TRBV19 and TRBJ2-1, with 14 bases that match TRBD2. CDR1 is LNHDA and CDR2 is SQIVND in the germline V gene (reference sequence). The CDR3 is 16 amino acids. Trimming at V came to 4 bases and at J to 6 bases, leaving 5 bases not matched to a gene. The CDR3, as DNA: TGTGCCAGTAGTACAGGGACTAGCGGGAGCGGCAATGAGCAGTTCTTC. It codes for CASSTGTSGSGNEQFF.

The chain joins TRBV19 to TRBJ1-1; 8 nucleotides line up with TRBD1. From germline, CDR1 is LNHDA and CDR2 SQIVND (reference sequence). The CDR3 has 16 residues. The J segment lost 1 base and the V segment lost 9 bases, leaving 13 bases of the junction unmatched. The CDR3 reads CASRRTGIGRNTEAFF. CDR3 bases: TGTGCCAGCCGCCGGACAGGGATAGGAAGGAACACTGAAGCTTTCTTT.

CDR3 sequence (DNA): TGTGCCATCAGTCCAAAGACAGCATCTGGAAACACCATATATTTT. Translation gives CAISPKTASGNTIYF. The chain employs TRBV10-3 and TRBJ1-3; weak D call: TRBD1 (5 bases). Trimming cost V 5 bases and J 1 base, with 12 bases left between them. This CDR3 contains 15 residues. Germline V gene data show CDR1 as ENHRY and CDR2 as SYGVKD.

This clone was detected only a few times. The CDR3 region is CASPAGTSPDEQYF. CDR3 DNA: TGTGCCAGTCCAGCCGGGACTAGCCCCGACGAGCAGTACTTC. This chain connects TRBV2 to TRBJ2-7; 9 bases line up with TRBD2. V lost 9 bases and J lost 5; bases outside the gene matches: 11. The germline V gene has CDR1 SNHLY and CDR2 FYNNEI. The CDR3 runs to 14 residues.

The rearrangement uses TRBV4-3 and TRBJ2-7; TRBD2 agrees at 7 bases. Trimming removed 1 base from V and 5 bases from J; junction bases left unmatched: 14. Germline V gives CDR1 LGHNA, CDR2 YSLEER. This CDR3 comprises 17 residues. The CDR3 DNA is TGCGCCAGCAGCCAAGGAGGTGGCGGGAGCAGTGCGGACGAGCAGTACTTC. As protein: CASSQGGGGSSADEQYF.

The CDR3: CATSRTELGPQHF. As DNA, the CDR3 is TGTGCCACCAGCAGGACAGAACTGGGCCCCCAGCATTTT. The V and J genes are TRBV15 and TRBJ1-5, with D possibly matching TRBD1 (5 bases). The V end lost 3 bases, the J end lost 10 bases, and 13 bases lay between the germline ends. This CDR3 is 13 amino acids long. The V gene's germline CDR1 is LNHNV and CDR2 YYDKDF (reference sequence).

This clone was picked up a small number of times. The V and J genes are TRBV27 and TRBJ1-5; D gene uncertain. Trimming pared 6 bases from V and 2 bases from J, leaving 8 bases between. The CDR3 runs 13 residues. Germline-derived CDR1 and CDR2 are MNHEY and SMNVEV (reference sequence). The CDR3 region is CASSPGGNQPQHF. CDR3 DNA: TGTGCCAGCAGCCCCGGGGGCAATCAGCCCCAGCATTTT.

The chain carries TRBV4-1 and TRBJ2-1; 16 nucleotides match TRBD2. The CDR3 contains 19 residues. The junction had 8 bases not matched to a gene; V was cut back by 3 bases and J by 3 bases. The germline V gene has CDR1 MGHRA and CDR2 YSYEKL. This chain's CDR3 is CASSHQGLAGGHIYNEQFF. Written as DNA, the CDR3 is TGCGCCAGCAGCCATCAGGGACTAGCGGGAGGGCATATCTACAATGAGCAGTTCTTC.

This clone was found once. The chain joins TRBV6-4 to TRBJ2-1, with 10 bases lining up with TRBD2. V lost 4 bases to trimming and J lost 6 bases; unmatched junction nucleotides: 6. CDR1 is MRHNA, CDR2 SNTAGT, per germline. The CDR3 covers 15 residues. The CDR3, as DNA: TGTGCCAGCAGTGGGGAGCGGGGGGGCCCCAATGAGCAGTTCTTC. This gives the protein CASSGERGGPNEQFF.

The chain is built from TRBV2 and TRBJ2-4; TRBD1 matches at 11 bases. Germline lookup yields CDR1 SNHLY and CDR2 FYNNEI. The length of the CDR3 is 15 residues. V shed 6 bases and J 6 bases; nucleotides not matched to a gene: 7. The CDR3 loop reads CASSGQGALINIQYF. DNA of the CDR3: TGTGCCAGCAGCGGACAGGGGGCTTTGATAAACATTCAGTACTTC. Using reference TRBV2 and TRBJ2-4 for the parts outside the CDR3, the full variable domain is EPEVTQTPSHQVTQMGQEVILRCVPISNHLYFYWYRQILGQKVEFLVSFYNNEISEKSEIFDDQFSVERPDGSNFTLKIRSTKLEDSAMYFCASSGQGALINIQYFGAGTRLSVL.

The genes are TRBV9 and TRBJ2-3; possible D gene TRBD1, 5 bases. Trimming pared 0 bases from V and 1 base from J, leaving 12 bases between. This CDR3 is 16 amino acids long. CDR1 is SGDLS, CDR2 YYNGEE, per germline. The CDR3 reads CASSVVEGHRTDTQYF. Here the CDR3 DNA reads TGTGCCAGCAGCGTAGTGGAAGGACACCGCACAGATACGCAGTATTTT.

This rearrangement joins TRBV7-9 to TRBJ1-5, with TRBD1 identical over 7 bases. Losses at the gene ends were 5 bases for V and 3 bases for J; bases not matched to a gene: 10. The CDR3 has 16 residues. Per the germline V gene, CDR1 is SEHNR and CDR2 is FQNEAQ (reference sequence). The CDR3 sequence: CASSPSWTGTNQPQHF. The DNA for the CDR3 is TGTGCCAGCAGCCCATCTTGGACAGGAACCAATCAGCCCCAGCATTTT.

The chain is built from TRBV6-4 and TRBJ2-2; tentative D call: TRBD1 (6 bases). The CDR3 totals 18 residues. Trimming stripped 5 bases from V and 3 bases from J, with 22 bases between. From germline, CDR1 is MRHNA and CDR2 SNTAGT. CDR3 residues: CASSFQLLRGSYTGELFF. CDR3 DNA sequence: TGTGCCAGCAGTTTCCAACTACTCAGGGGCAGTTACACCGGGGAGCTGTTTTTT.

The chain links TRBV5-1 to TRBJ2-5; the D gene is possibly TRBD1 (6 bases). V was pared by 4 bases and J by 4 bases, with 14 bases between. Germline V gene data show CDR1 as SGHRS and CDR2 as YFSETQ. The CDR3 is 14 residues long. The CDR3 reads CASSPPGTSETQYF. In DNA, the CDR3 is TGCGCCAGCAGCCCCCCAGGGACATCAGAGACCCAGTACTTC.

The J gene is TRBJ1-3, the V gene TRBV5-1; D ambiguous. This CDR3 contains 13 residues. V dropped 0 bases and J dropped 4 bases, with 5 bases sitting between them. Germline V gives CDR1 SGHRS, CDR2 YFSETQ. The CDR3 region is CASSLDLGNTIYF. Here the CDR3 DNA reads TGCGCCAGCAGCTTGGACCTAGGAAACACCATATATTTT. The entire variable domain, with the rest obtained from reference TRBV5-1 and TRBJ1-3, is as follows: KAGVTQTPRYLIKTRGQQVTLSCSPISGHRSVSWYQQTPGQGLQFLFEYFSETQRNKGNFPGRFSGRQFSNSRSEMNVSTLELGDSALYLCASSLDLGNTIYFGEGSWLTVV.

The V and J genes are TRBV7-8 and TRBJ2-1; 10 bases map to TRBD1. Germline loops: CDR1 SGHVS, CDR2 FQNEAQ. The V gene end was trimmed by 4 bases and the J gene end by 8 bases; junction bases not matched to a gene: 11. The CDR3 is 16 amino acids. CDR3 protein: CASSSAGTGAFYEQFF. For the CDR3, the DNA is TGTGCCAGCAGCTCGGCCGGGACAGGGGCTTTCTATGAGCAGTTCTTC. Full variable domain (rest looked up from reference TRBV7-8 and TRBJ2-1): GAGVSQSPRYKVAKRGQDVALRCDPISGHVSLFWYQQALGQGPEFLTYFQNEAQLDKSGLPSDRFFAERPEGSVSTLKIQRTQQEDSAVYLCASSSAGTGAFYEQFFGPGTRLTVL.

This clone was detected a few times. The genes are TRBV6-1 and TRBJ1-6, with a possible D match to TRBD1 (6 bases). The CDR3 spans 14 residues. CDR1 MNHNS and CDR2 SASEGT come from the germline V gene. V lost 0 bases and J 9 bases, leaving 9 bases between the germline ends. The CDR3 protein is CASSEAQGGSPLHF. CDR3 nucleotides: TGTGCCAGCAGTGAAGCCCAAGGGGGTTCACCCCTCCACTTT.

J is TRBJ2-7 and V is TRBV28, with 8 bases lining up with TRBD1. In germline, CDR1 is MDHEN, CDR2 SYDVKM. CDR3 length equals 14 residues. V shed 3 bases, J shed 6 bases, and the junction held 7 bases outside the gene matches. CDR3 amino acids: CASSFGDRGGEQYF. The DNA for the CDR3 is TGTGCCAGCAGTTTCGGCGACAGGGGAGGCGAGCAGTACTTC.

The chain links TRBV30 to TRBJ1-5; D not certain. Germline assignment: CDR1 GTSNPN and CDR2 SVGIG (reference sequence). The CDR3 runs 15 residues. V was shortened by 3 bases and J by 2 bases, with 14 bases between the two germline ends. CDR3 coding DNA: TGTGCCTGGAGAAGAGCGGGCATGGGCAATCAGCCCCAGCATTTT. Amino acids: CAWRRAGMGNQPQHF.

This chain connects TRBV7-9 to TRBJ1-1; D is perhaps TRBD1 (6 bases). Germline CDR1 reads SEHNR; CDR2 reads FQNEAQ (reference sequence). Trimming took 6 bases from V and 2 from J, leaving 13 bases between them. The CDR3 runs 14 residues. The CDR3 loop is CASRSDRINTEAFF. CDR3 nucleotides: TGTGCCAGCAGATCTGACAGGATAAACACTGAAGCTTTCTTT.

The rearrangement uses TRBV30 and TRBJ1-6; 7 bases are a match to TRBD1. This CDR3 spans 14 amino acids. V was pared by 3 bases and J by 8 bases, with 7 bases of the junction left unmatched. Germline CDR1 is GTSNPN and CDR2 is SVGIG (reference sequence). The CDR3 spells CAWRDTGVDSPLHF. CDR3 DNA sequence: TGTGCCTGGAGAGATACAGGGGTAGATTCACCCCTCCACTTT.

The J gene is TRBJ2-1, the V gene TRBV11-3, with 7 positions matching TRBD1. V was pared by 6 bases and J by 7 bases, with 9 bases of the junction left unmatched. CDR1 is SGHNT, CDR2 YENEEA, per germline. The CDR3 contains 14 residues. The CDR3 DNA reads as TGTGCCAGCAGTAGAGGACTCAGGGGGAATGAGCAGTTCTTC. Protein: CASSRGLRGNEQFF.

The chain's CDR3 is CASSVYTSGRSYNEQFF. The CDR3 region has the DNA TGTGCCAGCAGCGTATATACTAGCGGTAGGTCCTACAATGAGCAGTTCTTC. The genes are TRBV9 and TRBJ2-1; 8 bases are shared with TRBD2. V lost 1 base to trimming and J lost 1 base; unmatched junction nucleotides: 7. Germline lookup yields CDR1 SGDLS and CDR2 YYNGEE. The CDR3 covers 17 residues. Supplemented by reference TRBV9 and TRBJ2-1, the full variable domain reads DSGVTQTPKHLITATGQRVTLRCSPRSGDLSVYWYQQSLDQGLQFLIQYYNGEERAKGNILERFSAQQFPDLHSELNLSSLELGDSALYFCASSVYTSGRSYNEQFFGPGTRLTVL.

Only a few counts were recorded for this clone. The V call is TRBV29-1, the J call TRBJ1-1; no reliable D call. The CDR3 spans 13 residues. CDR1 is SQVTM and CDR2 is ANQGSEA in the germline V gene. Trimming pared 6 bases from V and 0 bases from J, leaving 11 bases between. DNA for the CDR3: TGCAGCGTCGGGAGAGGGTTGAACACTGAAGCTTTCTTT. Protein sequence: CSVGRGLNTEAFF.

This sequence joins TRBV25-1 and TRBJ1-4; TRBD1 might be the D (6 bases). This CDR3 is built from 17 residues. Deletions cut 3 bases from V and 4 bases from J, with 18 bases between. Germline assignment: CDR1 MGHDK and CDR2 SYGVNS. CDR3 DNA sequence: TGTGCCAGCAGTGACCCAACACCTGGACAGATTAATGAAAAACTGTTTTTT. Translation: CASSDPTPGQINEKLFF.

The chain carries TRBV9 and TRBJ1-1, with unresolved D. This CDR3 is built from 13 residues. With 0 bases removed from V and 6 bases from J, the gap between germline ends came to 9 bases. Germline CDR1 and CDR2: SGDLS and YYNGEE. This CDR3 is CASSVVVAAEAFF. The CDR3 DNA reads TGTGCCAGCAGCGTAGTGGTTGCGGCTGAAGCTTTCTTT.

CDR3 nucleotides: TGCGCCAGCAGCATATCTGGGGCAGGGGATGGCTACACCTTC. Protein: CASSISGAGDGYTF. The genes are TRBV5-1 and TRBJ1-2; D may be TRBD1 (6 bases). CDR1 and CDR2 from the germline V gene are SGHRS and YFSETQ. V lost 4 bases and J lost 6, with 16 bases in between. This CDR3 has 14 amino acids. The entire variable domain, with the rest obtained from reference TRBV5-1 and TRBJ1-2, is as follows: KAGVTQTPRYLIKTRGQQVTLSCSPISGHRSVSWYQQTPGQGLQFLFEYFSETQRNKGNFPGRFSGRQFSNSRSEMNVSTLELGDSALYLCASSISGAGDGYTFGSGTRLTVV.